Sequencing of this T cell receptor (beta chain) was carried out in a study of T cell responses to AZD1222 COVID-19 vaccine. Study results and caveats: There were mostly white British donors and more females than males, and clonal diversity was possibly underestimated. The breadth and depth of Spike-specific TCRs increased once two AZD1222 doses had been given. Spike-wide vaccine-associated CD4 TCRs dominated at 160-218 and 743-854. Nearly half of spike-specific TCRs reportedly target unmutated variant regions.

Profiled with immunoSEQ multiplex PCR; TCRdb holds only in-frame clones, not every one. Of nearly 110,000 clones in the sample, about 90% were seen once. Remarks on this clone: The antigen remains unidentified.

V lost 2 bases to trimming and J lost 9 bases; unmatched junction nucleotides: 5. This CDR3 is built from 13 residues. Germline V lookup: CDR1 SGHRS, CDR2 YFSETQ. The specimen comprised peripheral blood, sampled 28 days after the second AZD1222 dose. The gene calls are TRBV5-1 and TRBJ1-5; 7 nucleotides align to TRBD1. The clonotype originates from an adult who received the AZD1222 COVID-19 vaccine. CDR3 coding DNA: TGCGCCAGCAGCTTAGGGGGCTTCGGGCCCCAGCATTTT. Its protein product is CASSLGGFGPQHF.